This T cell receptor (beta chain) was identified in a study of regulatory dendritic cells for organ transplantation. Findings of the study overall: The authors noted considerable between-person heterogeneity in alloreactive memory CD8+ cells. Mature dendritic cells appeared to drive more memory CD8+ clonal expansion than regulatory ones.

Sequenced by immunoSEQ multiplex PCR; TCRdb stores in-frame clones only, minus some. The sample contains roughly 34,000 clones, around 90% of which appear only once. CD4+ or CD8+ T cells were sorted as naive CD45RA+ or memory CD45RO+. Comment on this clone: Its antigen is not known.

V gave up 5 bases and J gave up 3 bases; unmatched junction bases: 9. This CDR3 has 16 residues. CDR1 and CDR2 (germline): MNHNY, SVGAGI (reference sequence). This TCR was recovered from a human donor in good health. This chain uses TRBV6-6 with TRBJ2-3; 9 bases line up with TRBD2. Sample: naive CD4+ T cells from blood. Subset: CD45RA+ naive T cells. This chain's CDR3 is CASSKRLAASTDTQYF. The CDR3 DNA is TGTGCCAGCAGTAAACGACTAGCGGCCAGTACAGATACGCAGTATTTT.